This T cell receptor beta chain was found in a study of early T cells in non-severe SARS-CoV-2 infection. Overall study: With bulk RNA from unsorted whole blood as input, sequencing yielded unpaired chains. The study, taken as a whole, reports: The study's VDJdb matching favored anti-spike CD8 responses and missed private and CD4 specificities.

This clonotype is termed medium-sized. Its target is not known. cDNA molecules, individually, were tagged with unique molecular identifiers. TCRdb recomputed calls from the 5' RACE reads with MiXCR, one row per CDR3 protein. The sample shows about 52,000 distinct CDR3 sequences, approximately 10% of them seen only once. The origin of this receptor is an adult who was a healthcare worker with PCR-confirmed SARS-CoV-2 infection or an uninfected control (not recorded which). Sequencing was performed on whole blood.

The CDR3 is CSALDAAGGRPSTDTQYF. CDR3 coding DNA: TGCAGTGCTCTCGATGCAGCGGGGGGCCGCCCTAGCACAGATACGCAGTATTTT. The V gene is TRBV20-1, the J gene TRBJ2-3, with TRBD2 identical over 9 bases. The CDR3 contains 18 residues. Germline V gives CDR1 DFQATT, CDR2 SNEGSKA (reference sequence). V lost 5 bases to trimming and J lost 0 bases; unmatched junction nucleotides: 15.